The T cell receptor (beta chain) described here comes from a study of blood T cell repertoires in COVID-19. About the research overall: Acute and convalescent COVID-19 samples came from the United States, Italy and Spain. T cells, B-cell-depleted T cells, or PBMCs supplied cDNA or gDNA.

V was cut by 7 bases and J by 2 bases, with 15 bases left in between. The length of the CDR3 is 13 residues. Germline loops: CDR1 SQVTM, CDR2 ANQGSEA. How the authors handled the data: Scientists estimated how many nucleated cells there were by amplifying reference gene primers. Sequenced by immunoSEQ multiplex PCR; TCRdb stores in-frame clones only, minus some. Clonal size and the V and J genes are those of that table, whereas D and trimming came from the DNA. The sample consists of roughly 190,000 clones, more than 80% of them appearing once. This clone was detected ten times or more. The sample consisted of peripheral blood. This chain uses TRBV29-1 with TRBJ2-7; D perhaps matches TRBD2 (7 bases). The origin of this receptor is a woman in her fifties or sixties with acute or convalescent COVID-19. CDR3 in amino acids: CSASQGGAYEQYF. The CDR3 DNA follows: TGCAGCGCTTCCCAAGGGGGGGCCTACGAGCAGTACTTC.